This T cell receptor beta chain derives from a study of T-cell reconstitution after alpha-beta-depleted transplantation in children. Study observations and caveats: The origin of alpha-beta T cells about two months after transplant was reportedly several hundred expanded graft clones. In some patients, recipient T cells and intrathymic progenitors surviving conditioning explained high day-60 diversity. Newly generated T cells supplied most T-cell counts and diversity one year post-transplant.

Between the trimmed V and J ends, which lost 5 bases and 11 bases, there was a span of 15 bases. Per germline, CDR1 LGHDT and CDR2 YNNKEL (reference sequence). The CDR3 consists of 12 residues. It was with unique molecular identifiers that the TCRbeta library was prepared. TCRdb reprocessed the PCR reads via MiXCR and lists one record per CDR3 protein. The table has some 180,000 distinct CDR3 sequences, 6.6% seen once. In this sample, this clonotype turned up many times. Its target is not known. This TCR came from a boy aged 2 to 10 with acute lymphoblastic leukemia, due to receive a stem cell transplant. This chain connects TRBV3-1 to TRBJ1-1; no clear D. The material was PBMCs, obtained before TCRalphabeta/CD19-depleted stem cell transplant. The DNA for the CDR3 is TGTGCCAGCAGCTTCGACCGGGGAGGGGCTTTCTTT. Its translation is CASSFDRGGAFF.